The text below deals with one T cell receptor (beta chain). It lacks a known antigen. No much larger clone is present one base from it, and per-base qualities are unavailable. To sequence the TCRbeta CDR3 region, genomic DNA was isolated from the sorted cells. The immunoSEQ Assay was used for sequencing of TCRbeta CDR3 regions. TCRdb carries this immuneACCESS record with in-frame sequences only. Its versions omit some clonotypes, under half of them owing to an unresolved V gene in the studies checked, with the rest unexplained. This sample has 75,000 to 80,000 clones in its table, and around four fifths of those were observed once. The ten biggest clones cover around 2% of the sample. The trial excluded patients who had a history of autoimmune disease or who were on systemic immunosuppression. Peripheral blood for TCR sequencing was drawn from every dose cohort at baseline, at cycle 4 day 1 and at cycle 7 day 1. The samples were drawn from a first-in-human, open-label, multicenter phase I dose-escalation trial of ivuxolimab. The trial enrolled adults with locally advanced or metastatic head and neck squamous cell, hepatocellular, melanoma or renal cell carcinoma. Before TCR sequencing, CD4+ T cells and CD8+ T cells from peripheral blood were sorted into separate populations.

These data belong to a study of OX40 agonist ivuxolimab in advanced cancers. In terms of the full investigation: Ivuxolimab, which targeted the costimulatory receptor OX40 (CD134), was an agonistic, fully human IgG2 monoclonal antibody. Intravenous ivuxolimab was administered to patients every 2 weeks at six dose levels: 0.01, 0.1, 0.3, 1.5, 3 and 10 mg/kg. Among the 52 dose-escalation patients, around 20 had hepatocellular carcinoma, around 15 melanoma, 9 renal cell carcinoma and 9 head and neck cancer. In the dose-escalation cohort, approximately 83% of patients were male, and the mean age was around 65 years with a range of roughly 20 to 80. Prior anti-PD-1, anti-PD-L1 or anti-CTLA-4 therapy was permitted, and 40% of dose-escalation patients had received checkpoint inhibitors. Partial responses were achieved by three dose-escalation patients, of whom one had hepatocellular carcinoma and two had cutaneous melanoma. The point of sequencing TCRbeta in the periphery was to test whether ivuxolimab changed TCR sequence diversity and drove clonal T-cell expansion. The paper covers the monotherapy dose-escalation part of the phase I ivuxolimab trial, which included N of about 50 patients. Overall study results and their limits: After ivuxolimab, expanded clones were on average more numerous among CD8+ T cells than among CD4+ T cells. In partial responders in the 0.1-3.0 mg/kg groups, normalized peripheral clonal expansion was found to be among the lowest, especially among CD8+ T cells. Low levels of normalized T-cell clonal expansion were also seen in some patients who did not respond. At doses of 0.1 to 3.0 mg/kg, clonal expansion of both CD4+ and CD8+ blood T cells was observed from baseline to week 6. The antigen specificity of the clonally expanded peripheral T cells was not determined.

V drops 7 bases and J drops 3 bases, leaving 19 bases in between. The CDR3, cysteine through phenylalanine, is 15 amino acids long. Just the 45-base CDR3 DNA is kept, in frame starting at base 1. CDR1 and CDR2, looked up from the germline V gene, are SGHTS and YDEGEE. The starting material was CD4+ or CD8+ T cells sorted from blood, obtained in a trial of the OX40 agonist ivuxolimab. Recombination linked TRBV5-8 to TRBJ2-5; TRBD2 is perhaps the D gene, given 6 matching bases. The sequence derives from an adult with an advanced solid tumor such as melanoma, head and neck, liver or kidney cancer. The bases are TGTGCCAGCTCGAGGGGTAGCGGAGTTGAAGAGACCCAGTACTTC. It specifies CASSRGSGVEETQYF.